The 32 T cell receptor beta chains in this list originate from one sample, sequenced in a study of identical twins. MiXCR, applied by TCRdb to the 5' RACE reads, yields one record per CDR3 protein. The repertoire holds 400,000 or so distinct CDR3 sequences, around 9.7% seen once, with roughly 8.9% in the top ten. Sample: naive T cells sorted from blood. All receptors derive from a woman between 45 and 60 years old in good health.

This clonotype has a handful of counts. The chain combines TRBV10-3 with TRBJ2-3, with unresolved D. Germline lookup yields CDR1 ENHRY and CDR2 SYGVKD. V lost 10 bases, J lost 2 bases, and 13 bases lay in between. The CDR3 is 13 amino acids. In DNA form, the CDR3 reads TGTGCCACCCCGGGCCTTTTCACAGATACGCAGTATTTT. Protein product: CATPGLFTDTQYF.

This clonotype was seen at least ten times. The chain employs TRBV5-1 and TRBJ2-1; TRBD2 agrees at 8 bases. In germline, CDR1 is SGHRS, CDR2 YFSETQ. The CDR3 spans 15 residues. Losses at the gene ends were 2 bases for V and 5 bases for J; bases not matched to a gene: 6. The CDR3 nucleotides are TGCGCCAGCAGCTTCCCAGCGGGAGAAAACAATGAGCAGTTCTTC. This translates into CASSFPAGENNEQFF.

The chain is built from TRBV12-3 or TRBV12-4 and TRBJ2-5; 7 nucleotides agree with TRBD2. The CDR3 contains 13 residues. Trimming at V came to 7 bases and at J to 5 bases, leaving 7 bases not matched to a gene. The CDR3 DNA reads TGTGCCAGCACCCTAGCGGAGAGGGAGACCCAGTACTTC. As protein: CASTLAERETQYF.

This clonotype was counted at least ten times. The chain uses TRBV9 and TRBJ2-1; D uncertain. Looked up from germline, CDR1 is SGDLS and CDR2 is YYNGEE. V shed 0 bases and J shed 6 bases, with 16 bases lying between them. The CDR3 consists of 16 residues. The CDR3, as DNA: TGTGCCAGCAGCGTAGGGGTCTCCCCTCTCGGCAATGAGCAGTTCTTC. Its protein product is CASSVGVSPLGNEQFF.

V usage is TRBV29-1 and J usage is TRBJ2-1; no definite D call. V dropped 3 bases and J dropped 4 bases, with 7 bases sitting between them. This CDR3 is built from 12 residues. The germline V gene has CDR1 SQVTM and CDR2 ANQGSEA. CDR3 sequence reads: CSVDKGYNEQFF. CDR3 DNA: TGCAGCGTTGACAAGGGATACAATGAGCAGTTCTTC.

The chain combines TRBV6-6 with TRBJ2-1; 9 nucleotides line up with TRBD1. The CDR3 loop spans 17 amino acids. The ends lost 7 bases at V and 3 bases at J; junction bases unmatched: 13. Germline CDR1 reads MNHNY; CDR2 reads SVGAGI (reference sequence). The CDR3 bases are TGTGCCAGCACCACGACCCAGAGGGACAGGGACTACAATGAGCAGTTCTTC. Protein product: CASTTTQRDRDYNEQFF.

This clonotype was observed at least ten times. The chain recombines TRBV12-3 or TRBV12-4 with TRBJ2-1; D perhaps matches TRBD2 (6 bases). CDR3 length equals 15 residues. Trimming took 2 bases from V and 4 from J, leaving 12 bases between them. Written as DNA, the CDR3 is TGTGCCAGCAGTTTAAGGGAGGAGCCGTACAATGAGCAGTTCTTC. Translation gives CASSLREEPYNEQFF.

The chain is built from TRBV5-6 and TRBJ2-7; the D gene could be TRBD1 or TRBD2 (6 bases each). Trimming shortened V by 2 bases and J by 3 bases, and 15 bases separated the two germline ends. Germline values: CDR1 SGHDT, CDR2 YYEEEE. The CDR3 has 15 residues. CDR3 nucleotide sequence: TGTGCCAGCAGCTTAGGGGGGTTAGAACACTACGAGCAGTACGTC. Amino acid sequence: CASSLGGLEHYEQYV.

This clonotype was recorded many times. The chain is built from TRBV12-3 or TRBV12-4 and TRBJ1-1, with TRBD1 identical over 9 bases. V lost 6 bases, J lost 5 bases, and 7 bases stayed unmatched. The length of the CDR3 is 14 residues. CDR3: CASRGQGKVTEAFF. The CDR3 DNA reads as TGTGCCAGCAGGGGACAGGGAAAGGTGACTGAAGCTTTCTTT.

This clonotype was seen a few times. The CDR3 loop is CASSTPRGLAANTGELFF. DNA of the CDR3: TGTGCCAGCAGCACCCCTAGGGGACTAGCGGCTAACACCGGGGAGCTGTTTTTT. V usage is TRBV21-1 and J usage is TRBJ2-2; TRBD2 is taken as the D call from the table, unchecked against the DNA. TRBV21-1 is a pseudogene segment. The CDR3 contains 18 residues.

This clonotype was found many times. V and J are TRBV5-1 and TRBJ2-5; D perhaps matches TRBD1 (5 bases). V lost 2 bases and J lost 4, with 12 bases in between. Germline CDR1 SGHRS, CDR2 YFSETQ. This CDR3 spans 14 amino acids. The CDR3 sequence is CASSFFRVAETQYF. The CDR3 coding sequence is TGCGCCAGCAGCTTTTTCAGGGTCGCAGAGACCCAGTACTTC.

This clonotype was seen a handful of times. The gene calls are TRBV11-1 and TRBJ2-1; D gene ambiguous. The CDR3 contains 11 residues. V shed 8 bases and J shed 7 bases, with 9 bases lying between them. Germline CDR1 and CDR2: SGHAT and FQDESV (reference sequence). The CDR3 sequence is CASGRGNEQFF. For the CDR3, the DNA is TGTGCCAGCGGTAGAGGAAATGAGCAGTTCTTC.

The V and J genes are TRBV20-1 and TRBJ2-1; D not certain. The CDR3 consists of 13 residues. The V end was cut by 3 bases, the J end by 7 bases, with 13 bases between. The germline CDR1 and CDR2 sequences are DFQATT and SNEGSKA (reference sequence). In nucleotides, the CDR3 is TGCAGTGCTAGCCGGTTCCCGAGGAATGAGCAGTTCTTC. It translates to CSASRFPRNEQFF.

This clonotype came up a few times. V and J are TRBV12-3 or TRBV12-4 and TRBJ2-3; D unclear. This CDR3 contains 13 residues. The germline V and J ends were trimmed by 6 bases and 0 bases, with 7 bases remaining between them. The CDR3 region has the DNA TGTGCCAGCAGACCCCCTAGCACAGATACGCAGTATTTT. It translates to CASRPPSTDTQYF.

The table lists this clonotype with a few counts. The rearrangement joins TRBV6-1 to TRBJ2-3; D uncertain. CDR1 and CDR2 from the germline V gene are MNHNS and SASEGT. Trimming shortened V by 2 bases and J by 0 bases, and 9 bases separated the two germline ends. This CDR3 comprises 15 residues. Written as DNA, the CDR3 is TGTGCCAGCAGTGAACTAGGTTTTAGCACAGATACGCAGTATTTT. It codes for CASSELGFSTDTQYF.

Only a few counts were recorded for this clonotype. The genes are TRBV21-1 and TRBJ2-5; the table gives TRBD2 as D, unverified against the DNA. TRBV21-1 is given as a pseudogene. CDR3 length equals 17 residues. In DNA, the CDR3 is TGTGCCAGCAGCAAAGGAGTCACGGTCTTCGACCAAGAGACCCAGTACTTC. This sequence encodes CASSKGVTVFDQETQYF.

Comment on this clonotype: Mismatch with germline at one junction end may stem from a read error. This chain connects TRBV29-1 to TRBJ1-2, with D hard to call. CDR1 is SQVTM, CDR2 ANQGSEA, per germline. The CDR3 runs to 13 residues. In nucleotides, the CDR3 is TGCAGCGTCCGATGGGAAGCTAACTATGGCTACCCCTTC. Protein product: CSVRWEANYGYPF.

The CDR3 sequence: CASSVMGTTGELFF. The CDR3, as DNA: TGTGCCAGCAGTGTAATGGGTACCACCGGGGAGCTGTTTTTT. V usage is TRBV2 and J usage is TRBJ2-2; D is unclear. V shed 4 bases and J shed 4 bases, with 10 bases lying between them. The CDR3 runs to 14 residues. Germline CDR1 reads SNHLY; CDR2 reads FYNNEI.

This clonotype was counted many times. The rearrangement links TRBV29-1 to TRBJ2-5; D remains unclear. This CDR3 is 12 amino acids long. Germline-derived CDR1 and CDR2 are SQVTM and ANQGSEA. CDR3 residues: CSARQLLGTQYF. DNA of the CDR3: TGCAGTGCCAGGCAGCTCCTGGGGACCCAGTACTTC.

The CDR3 spells CASSLTPGVETQYF. DNA for the CDR3: TGTGCCAGCAGTTTAACTCCGGGGGTGGAGACCCAGTACTTC. The chain carries TRBV27 and TRBJ2-5, with D perhaps TRBD2 (6 bases). This CDR3 has 14 amino acids. Trimming pared 2 bases from V and 5 bases from J, leaving 12 bases between. The germline CDR1 and CDR2 sequences are MNHEY and SMNVEV (reference sequence).

This clonotype was detected ten times or more. V and J are TRBV12-3 or TRBV12-4 and TRBJ2-7, with a tentative D call TRBD2 (6 bases). The CDR3 runs to 13 residues. V gave up 6 bases and J gave up 3 bases, with 12 bases separating them. The CDR3 region is CASRPLAGYEQYF. CDR3 sequence (DNA): TGTGCCAGCAGACCACTAGCAGGCTACGAGCAGTACTTC.

This clonotype has a count of ten or more. A read error may produce the germline difference seen at one junction end. The chain links TRBV10-3 to TRBJ2-7, with TRBD2 matching 15 bases. The CDR3 is 18 residues long. CDR1 and CDR2 from the germline V gene are ENHRY and SYGVKD. As DNA, the CDR3 is TGTGCGATCAGAAGAGGACTAGCGGGAGGGTGGAGGTCCTACGAGCAGTACTTC. Protein product: CAIRRGLAGGWRSYEQYF.

Many counts were recorded for this clonotype. The chain uses TRBV5-5 and TRBJ2-1, with D perhaps TRBD2 (5 bases). The CDR3 extends over 15 amino acids. Between the trimmed V and J ends, which lost 6 bases and 3 bases, there was a span of 16 bases. Looked up from germline, CDR1 is SGHKS and CDR2 is YYEKEE (reference sequence). CDR3 sequence (DNA): TGTGCCAGCATCCCCGGACTGGATCACTACAATGAGCAGTTCTTC. Its translation is CASIPGLDHYNEQFF.

This clonotype has more than one count but fewer than ten. The chain combines TRBV5-4 with TRBJ1-1, with D perhaps matching TRBD1 (5 bases). Germline V gene sequence: CDR1 SGHNT, CDR2 YYREEE (reference sequence). With 4 bases removed from V and 4 bases from J, the gap between germline ends came to 20 bases. This CDR3 has 16 residues. CDR3 sequence: CASSADRGGVLTEAFF. The CDR3 nucleotides read TGTGCCAGCAGCGCAGATCGGGGGGGTGTTCTCACTGAAGCTTTCTTT.

This clonotype has ten or more counts. This chain joins TRBV27 and TRBJ2-2; D unresolved. The CDR3 covers 14 residues. Trimming took 0 bases from V and 8 from J, leaving 10 bases between them. Germline values: CDR1 MNHEY, CDR2 SMNVEV (reference sequence). Here the CDR3 reads CASSLSPSGGELFF. CDR3 nucleotide sequence: TGTGCCAGCAGTTTATCCCCCTCTGGGGGGGAGCTGTTTTTT.

V usage is TRBV11-2 and J usage is TRBJ2-3; 10 nucleotides agree with TRBD2. CDR3 length equals 20 residues. The germline V gene encodes CDR1 SGHAT and CDR2 FQNNGV. The V and J ends lost 4 bases and 0 bases, in that order; junction bases with no gene match: 16. CDR3 region: CASSSEREGSFAFSTDTQYF. The CDR3 coding sequence is TGTGCCAGCAGCTCCGAGCGGGAGGGGTCCTTTGCCTTTAGCACAGATACGCAGTATTTT.

The sample holds a few counts of this clonotype. The V gene is TRBV5-1, the J gene TRBJ2-7; D not resolved. CDR3 length: 10 amino acids. Trimming left V 6 bases short and J 6 bases short, with 7 bases between. Germline V gene lookup returns CDR1 SGHRS and CDR2 YFSETQ. CDR3 loop: CASNQGEQYF. DNA for the CDR3: TGCGCCAGCAACCAAGGCGAGCAGTACTTC.

V gene TRBV5-5 combines with J gene TRBJ2-3, with 7 bases that match TRBD2. This CDR3 has 16 amino acids. Trimming at V came to 4 bases and at J to 4 bases, leaving 12 bases not matched to a gene. Germline CDR1 reads SGHKS; CDR2 reads YYEKEE (reference sequence). The CDR3 sequence is CASSHRLRELADTQYF. CDR3 in DNA: TGTGCCAGCAGCCACCGACTGCGGGAGCTGGCAGATACGCAGTATTTT.

V usage is TRBV5-1 and J usage is TRBJ2-3; 10 bases match TRBD2. V lost 4 bases to trimming and J lost 0 bases; unmatched junction nucleotides: 11. CDR1 and CDR2 (germline): SGHRS, YFSETQ. The CDR3 is 18 residues long. The CDR3 is CASSPVLKAGGSTDTQYF. The CDR3, as DNA: TGCGCCAGCAGCCCAGTACTCAAAGCGGGAGGGAGCACAGATACGCAGTATTTT.

This clonotype was observed a few times. The V gene is TRBV7-8, the J gene TRBJ2-2, with D tentatively TRBD1 or TRBD2 (5 bases each). The CDR3 covers 16 residues. In germline, CDR1 is SGHVS, CDR2 FQNEAQ. V gave up 4 bases and J gave up 0 bases, with 12 bases separating them. CDR3 DNA: TGTGCCAGCAGCTCCTCCGGGACGGCGAACACCGGGGAGCTGTTTTTT. Protein product: CASSSSGTANTGELFF. Based on the CDR3 plus reference TRBV7-8 and TRBJ2-2, the full variable domain is GAGVSQSPRYKVAKRGQDVALRCDPISGHVSLFWYQQALGQGPEFLTYFQNEAQLDKSGLPSDRFFAERPEGSVSTLKIQRTQQEDSAVYLCASSSSGTANTGELFFGEGSRLTVL.

The chain is built from TRBV7-9 and TRBJ2-7; D gene uncertain. Germline V CDR1 and CDR2: SEHNR, FQNEAQ (reference sequence). The CDR3 runs to 12 residues. Deletions cut 5 bases from V and 6 bases from J, with 11 bases between. The CDR3 loop is CASSPRSSEQYF. CDR3 in DNA: TGTGCCAGCAGCCCAAGGTCGAGCGAGCAGTACTTC. The full variable domain, its missing parts supplied by reference TRBV7-9 and TRBJ2-7, is DTGVSQNPRHKITKRGQNVTFRCDPISEHNRLYWYRQTLGQGPEFLTYFQNEAQLEKSRLLSDRFSAERPKGSFSTLEIQRTEQGDSAMYLCASSPRSSEQYFGPGTRLTVT.

V usage is TRBV5-1 and J usage is TRBJ2-5; maybe TRBD1 (5 bases). There are 16 residues in the CDR3. V lost 0 bases, J lost 5 bases, and 17 bases lay in between. Germline CDR1 reads SGHRS; CDR2 reads YFSETQ. CDR3 nucleotide sequence: TGCGCCAGCAGCTTGGAGGGTCCAGGGTTTGCGGAGACCCAGTACTTC. As protein: CASSLEGPGFAETQYF.